The 12 T cell receptor beta chains given below trace back to one sample, sequenced in a study of T cell repertoires in cytomegalovirus infection. These receptors are not linked to any known antigen. From the reads, TCRdb called clonotypes with MiXCR, one entry per CDR3 protein. The repertoire consists of under 500,000 distinct CDR3 sequences, with roughly 43% occurring once and the leading ten covering roughly two fifths. The material was cultured PBMCs, obtained from culture after CMV antigen stimulation. The receptors stem from a human donor in good health (CMV status not recorded). Some clones in this sample may be carry-over from other donors' samples.

The chain couples TRBV6-5 to TRBJ1-1; 9 bases fit TRBD1. The length of the CDR3 is 12 residues. V gave up 4 bases and J gave up 10 bases; unmatched junction bases: 4. Per the germline V gene, CDR1 is MNHEY and CDR2 is SVGAGI. The CDR3 coding sequence is TGTGCCAGCAGTTTGTACAGGGGGCGAGCTTTCTTT. Translation: CASSLYRGRAFF.

The rearrangement uses TRBV5-8 and TRBJ1-4; 7 bases agree with TRBD1. The J segment lost 8 bases and the V segment lost 4 bases, leaving 8 bases of the junction unmatched. The CDR3 covers 14 residues. The germline V gene has CDR1 SGHTS and CDR2 YDEGEE. CDR3 protein: CASSPTGAGEKLFF. CDR3 DNA: TGTGCCAGCAGCCCCACAGGGGCCGGCGAAAAACTGTTTTTT.

This clonotype showed up just a few times. In DNA, the CDR3 is TGTGCCAGCAGCTCTCGAGATCTCACGCAGTATTTT. Protein: CASSSRDLTQYF. The chain carries TRBV7-6 and TRBJ2-3; no clear D. This CDR3 is built from 12 residues. Germline lookup yields CDR1 SGHVS and CDR2 FNYEAQ. The ends were cut back, 4 bases at V and 9 bases at J, with 11 bases in the middle.

The chain links TRBV7-2 to TRBJ2-3, with 10 bases identical to TRBD2. With 5 bases clipped from V and 5 bases from J, the junction kept 10 bases outside the gene matches. Germline CDR1 is SGHTA and CDR2 is FQGNSA. This CDR3 spans 16 amino acids. Written as DNA, the CDR3 is TGTGCCAGCAGCATAAGCGGGGGGGGCACTAGAGATACGCAGTATTTT. It is translated as CASSISGGGTRDTQYF.

The CDR3 DNA is TGTGCCAGCAGTCAGACTAGCGGGAGCCCCGAGTACTTC. Encoded protein: CASSQTSGSPEYF. This chain links TRBV19 with TRBJ2-5, with TRBD2 matching over 12 bases. CDR3 length equals 13 residues. Trimming at V came to 9 bases and at J to 12 bases, leaving 11 bases not matched to a gene. Germline V CDR1 and CDR2: LNHDA, SQIVND (reference sequence).

The genes are TRBV11-1 and TRBJ2-1, with TRBD2 identical over 7 bases. V gave up 2 bases and J gave up 8 bases; unmatched junction bases: 9. The CDR3 has 15 amino acids. Germline V gene sequence: CDR1 SGHAT, CDR2 FQDESV (reference sequence). In DNA, the CDR3 is TGTGCCAGCAGCTTACCTGGACTAGGGATCGATGAGCAGTTCTTC. Its translation is CASSLPGLGIDEQFF.

This clonotype was observed a few times. The chain is built from TRBV7-2 and TRBJ2-3, with D hard to call. The CDR3 extends over 16 amino acids. From germline, CDR1 is SGHTA and CDR2 FQGNSA. Trimming removed 1 base at V and 0 bases at J, with 11 bases between. In nucleotides, the CDR3 is TGTGCCAGCAGCTTAGTTGGAGATATTAGCACAGATACGCAGTATTTT. It is translated as CASSLVGDISTDTQYF.

This clonotype came up a few times. This sequence joins TRBV7-2 and TRBJ2-5; 7 bases are a match to TRBD2. This CDR3 comprises 14 residues. CDR1 and CDR2 (germline): SGHTA, FQGNSA. The V segment lost 4 bases and the J segment 1 base; nucleotides outside the gene matches: 3. The CDR3 spells CASSSSGLQETQYF. CDR3 in DNA: TGTGCCAGCAGCTCTAGCGGACTCCAAGAGACCCAGTACTTC. Combining the CDR3 with reference TRBV7-2 and TRBJ2-5 gives the whole variable domain GAGVSQSPSNKVTEKGKDVELRCDPISGHTALYWYRQSLGQGLEFLIYFQGNSAPDKSGLPSDRFSAERTGGSVSTLTIQRTQQEDSAVYLCASSSSGLQETQYFGPGTRLLVL.

This sequence joins TRBV7-6 and TRBJ2-3, with 8 bases matching TRBD2. The CDR3 is 16 amino acids. J gave up 6 bases and V 5 bases, and 13 bases lay outside the gene matches. Germline-derived CDR1 and CDR2 are SGHVS and FNYEAQ. The CDR3 nucleotides read TGTGCCAGCAGCAAGTTGCGGGGGGCCGTGGGTGATACGCAGTATTTT. Translation gives CASSKLRGAVGDTQYF.

The chain has TRBV12-3 or TRBV12-4 and TRBJ1-3; 9 positions agree with TRBD1. J gave up 5 bases and V 0 bases, and 5 bases lay outside the gene matches. The CDR3 sequence is 16 residues long. CDR3 nucleotides: TGTGCCAGCAGTTTAGCGGGACAGGGTGCTCGAAACACCATATATTTT. It yields the protein CASSLAGQGARNTIYF.

J is TRBJ2-1 and V is TRBV7-8, with D uncertain. CDR1 and CDR2 from the germline V gene are SGHVS and FQNEAQ. The CDR3 length is 15 residues. Trimming took 5 bases from V and 4 from J, leaving 15 bases between them. This chain's CDR3 is CASSQRDSGYNEQFF. The CDR3 DNA is TGTGCCAGCAGCCAACGAGATTCGGGTTACAATGAGCAGTTCTTC.

The J gene is TRBJ2-7, the V gene TRBV6-1; D possibly corresponds to TRBD2 (7 bases). Per germline, CDR1 MNHNS and CDR2 SASEGT. The V and J ends lost 6 bases and 2 bases respectively, with 14 bases between them. The CDR3 length is 14 residues. Here the CDR3 DNA reads TGTGCCAGCAGGGGGGGGGCGGTAACCTACGAGCAGTACTTC. This gives the protein CASRGGAVTYEQYF.